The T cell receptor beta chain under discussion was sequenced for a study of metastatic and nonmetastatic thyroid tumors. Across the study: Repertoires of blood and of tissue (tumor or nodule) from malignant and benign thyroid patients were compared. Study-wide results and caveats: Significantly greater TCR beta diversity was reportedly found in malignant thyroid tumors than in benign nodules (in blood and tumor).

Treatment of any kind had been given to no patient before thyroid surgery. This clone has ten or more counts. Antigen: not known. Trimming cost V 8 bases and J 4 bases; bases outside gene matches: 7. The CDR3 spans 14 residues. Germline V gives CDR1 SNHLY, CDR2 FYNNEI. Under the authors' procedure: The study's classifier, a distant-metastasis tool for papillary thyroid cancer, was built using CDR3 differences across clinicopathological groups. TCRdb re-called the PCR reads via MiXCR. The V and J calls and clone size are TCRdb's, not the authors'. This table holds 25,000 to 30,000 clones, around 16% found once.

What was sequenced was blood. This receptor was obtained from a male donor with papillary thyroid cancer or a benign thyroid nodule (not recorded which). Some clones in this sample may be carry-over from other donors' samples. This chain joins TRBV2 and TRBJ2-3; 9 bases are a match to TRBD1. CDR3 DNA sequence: TGTGCCAGCCTAGGACAGGGGAAGGCAGATACGCAGTATTTT. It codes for CASLGQGKADTQYF.